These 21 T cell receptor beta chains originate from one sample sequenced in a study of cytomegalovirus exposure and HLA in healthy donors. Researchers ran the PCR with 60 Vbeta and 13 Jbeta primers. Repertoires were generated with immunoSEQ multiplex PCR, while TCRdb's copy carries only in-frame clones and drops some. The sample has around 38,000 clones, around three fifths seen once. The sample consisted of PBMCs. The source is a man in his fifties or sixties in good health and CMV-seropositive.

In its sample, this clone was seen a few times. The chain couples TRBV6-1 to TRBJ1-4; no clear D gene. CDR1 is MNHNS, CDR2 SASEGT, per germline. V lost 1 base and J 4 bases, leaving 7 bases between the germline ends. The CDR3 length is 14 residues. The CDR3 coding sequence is TGTGCCAGCAGTGAAGGTCAATTTAATGAAAAACTGTTTTTT. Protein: CASSEGQFNEKLFF.

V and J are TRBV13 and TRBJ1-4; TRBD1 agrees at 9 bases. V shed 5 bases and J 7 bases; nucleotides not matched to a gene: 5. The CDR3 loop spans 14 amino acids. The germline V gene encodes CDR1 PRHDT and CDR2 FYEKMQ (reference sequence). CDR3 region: CASSVGQGSEKLFF. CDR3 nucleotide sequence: TGTGCCAGCAGCGTCGGACAGGGGAGTGAAAAACTGTTTTTT.

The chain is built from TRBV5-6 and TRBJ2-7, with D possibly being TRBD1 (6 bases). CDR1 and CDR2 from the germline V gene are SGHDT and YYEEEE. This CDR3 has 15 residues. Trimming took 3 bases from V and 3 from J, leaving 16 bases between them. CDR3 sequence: CASSSWGRGSYEQYF. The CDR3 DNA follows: TGTGCCAGCAGCTCCTGGGGCAGGGGTAGCTACGAGCAGTACTTC.

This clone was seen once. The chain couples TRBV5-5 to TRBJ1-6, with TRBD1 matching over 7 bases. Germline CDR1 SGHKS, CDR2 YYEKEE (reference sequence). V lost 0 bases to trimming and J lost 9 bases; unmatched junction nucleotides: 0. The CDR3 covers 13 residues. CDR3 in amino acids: CASSLDRGSPLHF. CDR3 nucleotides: TGTGCCAGCAGCTTGGACAGGGGTTCACCCCTCCACTTT.

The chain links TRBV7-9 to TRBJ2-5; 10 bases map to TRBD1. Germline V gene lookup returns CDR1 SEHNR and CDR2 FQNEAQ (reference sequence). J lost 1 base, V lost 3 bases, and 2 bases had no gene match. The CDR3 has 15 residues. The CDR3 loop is CASSFDRGPQETQYF. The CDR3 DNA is TGTGCCAGCAGCTTCGACAGGGGGCCCCAAGAGACCCAGTACTTC. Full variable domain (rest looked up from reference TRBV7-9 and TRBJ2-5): DTGVSQNPRHKITKRGQNVTFRCDPISEHNRLYWYRQTLGQGPEFLTYFQNEAQLEKSRLLSDRFSAERPKGSFSTLEIQRTEQGDSAMYLCASSFDRGPQETQYFGPGTRLLVL.

In nucleotides, the CDR3 is TGTGCCACTCGTAGCGCGAGCTCCTACAATGAGCAGTTCTTC. It codes for CATRSASSYNEQFF. The chain couples TRBV6-1 to TRBJ2-1, with a tentative D call TRBD2 (5 bases). Germline CDR1 reads MNHNS; CDR2 reads SASEGT. The CDR3 has 14 residues. The V gene lost 10 bases and the J gene lost 0 bases, with 13 bases spanning the gap.

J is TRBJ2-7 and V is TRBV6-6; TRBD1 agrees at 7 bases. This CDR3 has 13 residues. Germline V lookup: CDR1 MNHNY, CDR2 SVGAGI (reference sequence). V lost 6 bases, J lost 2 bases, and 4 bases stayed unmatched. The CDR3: CASRDRVTYEQYF. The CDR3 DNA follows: TGTGCCAGCAGAGACAGGGTAACCTACGAGCAGTACTTC.

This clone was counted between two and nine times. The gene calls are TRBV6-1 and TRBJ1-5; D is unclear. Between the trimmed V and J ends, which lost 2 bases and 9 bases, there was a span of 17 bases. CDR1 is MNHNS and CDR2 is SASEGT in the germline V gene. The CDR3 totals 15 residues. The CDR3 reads CASSEKSGPYSPQHF. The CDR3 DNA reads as TGTGCCAGCAGTGAAAAGTCAGGCCCCTACTCGCCCCAGCATTTT.

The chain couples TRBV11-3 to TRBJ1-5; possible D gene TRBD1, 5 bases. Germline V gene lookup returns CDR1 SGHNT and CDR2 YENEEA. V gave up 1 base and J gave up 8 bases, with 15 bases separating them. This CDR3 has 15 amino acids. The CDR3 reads CASSLGGREGEPQHF. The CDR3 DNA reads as TGTGCCAGCAGCTTAGGGGGCAGGGAAGGGGAGCCCCAGCATTTT.

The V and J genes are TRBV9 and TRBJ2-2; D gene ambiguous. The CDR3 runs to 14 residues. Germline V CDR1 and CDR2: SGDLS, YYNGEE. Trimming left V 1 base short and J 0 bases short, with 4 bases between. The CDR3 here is CASSVSANTGELFF. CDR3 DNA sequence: TGTGCCAGCAGCGTATCAGCGAACACCGGGGAGCTGTTTTTT.

The CDR3 coding sequence is TGCGCCAGCACGGAGTGGACTAGCGGGGGGAACAATGAGCAGTTCTTC. This gives the protein CASTEWTSGGNNEQFF. The V gene is TRBV5-1, the J gene TRBJ2-1, with TRBD2 matching over 14 bases. The CDR3 sequence is 16 residues long. Germline V CDR1 and CDR2: SGHRS, YFSETQ. The V and J ends lost 6 bases and 5 bases, in that order; junction bases with no gene match: 7.

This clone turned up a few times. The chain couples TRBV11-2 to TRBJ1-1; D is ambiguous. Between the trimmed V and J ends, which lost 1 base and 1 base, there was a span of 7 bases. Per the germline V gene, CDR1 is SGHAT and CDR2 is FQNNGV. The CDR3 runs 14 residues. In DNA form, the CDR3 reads TGTGCCAGCAGCTTAGCCGAGGAGAACACTGAAGCTTTCTTT. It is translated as CASSLAEENTEAFF.

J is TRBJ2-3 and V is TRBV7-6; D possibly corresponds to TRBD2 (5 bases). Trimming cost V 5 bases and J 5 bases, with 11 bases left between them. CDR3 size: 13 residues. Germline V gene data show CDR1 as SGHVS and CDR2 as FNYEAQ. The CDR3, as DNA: TGTGCCAGCAGCGCGGGTTCAATAGATACGCAGTATTTT. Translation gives CASSAGSIDTQYF.

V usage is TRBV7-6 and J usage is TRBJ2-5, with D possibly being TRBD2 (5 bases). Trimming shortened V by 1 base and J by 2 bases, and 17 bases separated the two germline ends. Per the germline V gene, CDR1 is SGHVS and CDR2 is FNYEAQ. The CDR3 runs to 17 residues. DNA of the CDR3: TGTGCCAGCAGCTTAGTGCCGACTCAGCCGGGGCAAGAGACCCAGTACTTC. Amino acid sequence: CASSLVPTQPGQETQYF.

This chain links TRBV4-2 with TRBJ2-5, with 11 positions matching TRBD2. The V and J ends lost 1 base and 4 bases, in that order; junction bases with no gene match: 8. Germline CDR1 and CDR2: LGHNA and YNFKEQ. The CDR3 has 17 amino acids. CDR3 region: CASSQVSSGGAPETQYF. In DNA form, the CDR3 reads TGTGCCAGCAGCCAAGTTAGTAGCGGGGGGGCCCCAGAGACCCAGTACTTC.

The chain's CDR3 is CASSLTPGTGELFF. The CDR3 nucleotides are TGTGCCAGCAGCTTAACCCCCGGCACCGGGGAGCTGTTTTTT. The chain is built from TRBV7-3 and TRBJ2-2; no reliable D call. This CDR3 spans 14 amino acids. CDR1 SGHTA and CDR2 FQGTGA come from the germline V gene. V shed 0 bases and J shed 4 bases, with 6 bases lying between them.

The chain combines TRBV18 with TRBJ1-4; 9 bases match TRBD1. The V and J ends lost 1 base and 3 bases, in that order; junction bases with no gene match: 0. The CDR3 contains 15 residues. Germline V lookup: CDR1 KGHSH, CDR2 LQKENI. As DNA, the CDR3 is TGTGCCAGCTCACCACGGACAGGGGCTAATGAAAAACTGTTTTTT. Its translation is CASSPRTGANEKLFF.

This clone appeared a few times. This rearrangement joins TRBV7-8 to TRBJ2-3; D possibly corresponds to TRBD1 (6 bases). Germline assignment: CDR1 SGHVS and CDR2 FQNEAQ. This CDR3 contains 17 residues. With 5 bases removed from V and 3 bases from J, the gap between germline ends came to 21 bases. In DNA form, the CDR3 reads TGTGCCAGCAGCCAAAGACAGGCGATAAGCCAAACAGATACGCAGTATTTT. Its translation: CASSQRQAISQTDTQYF.

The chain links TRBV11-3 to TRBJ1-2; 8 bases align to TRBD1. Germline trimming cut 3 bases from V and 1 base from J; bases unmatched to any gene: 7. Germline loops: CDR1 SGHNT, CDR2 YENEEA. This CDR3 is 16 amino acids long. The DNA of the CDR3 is TGTGCCAGCAGCTTCCGGACAGGGAGCCTTAACTATGGCTACACCTTC. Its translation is CASSFRTGSLNYGYTF.

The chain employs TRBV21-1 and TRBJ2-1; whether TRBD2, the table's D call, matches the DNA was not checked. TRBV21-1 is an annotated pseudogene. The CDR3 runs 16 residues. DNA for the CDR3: TGTGCCAGCAGCAAAGATGAGGGGGGGGAGTACAATGAGCAGTTCTTC. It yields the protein CASSKDEGGEYNEQFF.

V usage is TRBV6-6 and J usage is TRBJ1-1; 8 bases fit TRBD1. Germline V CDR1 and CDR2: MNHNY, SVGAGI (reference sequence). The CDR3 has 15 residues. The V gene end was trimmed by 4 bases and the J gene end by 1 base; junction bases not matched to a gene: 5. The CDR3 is CASSSSGTGNTEAFF. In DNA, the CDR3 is TGTGCCAGCAGTTCCTCCGGGACAGGGAACACTGAAGCTTTCTTT.